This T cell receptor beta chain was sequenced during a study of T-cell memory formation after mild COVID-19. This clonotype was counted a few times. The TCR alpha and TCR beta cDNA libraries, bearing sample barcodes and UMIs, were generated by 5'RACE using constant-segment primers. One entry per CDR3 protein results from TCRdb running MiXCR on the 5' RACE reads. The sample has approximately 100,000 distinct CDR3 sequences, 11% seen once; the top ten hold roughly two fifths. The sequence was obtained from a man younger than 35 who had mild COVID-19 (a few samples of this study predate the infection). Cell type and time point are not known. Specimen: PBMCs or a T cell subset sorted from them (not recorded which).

In DNA form, the CDR3 reads TGTGCCAGCAGCTTAACAGGGACCTCCTACGAGCAGTACTTC. Its protein product is CASSLTGTSYEQYF. The V gene is TRBV7-9, the J gene TRBJ2-7; TRBD1 might be the D (6 bases). The CDR3 is 14 amino acids. The germline V and J ends were trimmed by 2 bases and 0 bases, with 8 bases remaining between them. Germline CDR1 and CDR2: SEHNR and FQNEAQ (reference sequence).